Detailed here is one T cell receptor beta chain. Antigen: not known. The record originates from a study of cytomegalovirus exposure and HLA in healthy donors. Broader study findings: The investigators catalogued 164 TCR beta chains as cytomegalovirus-associated. Later on, an analysis showed TCR association rates differing by HLA locus, with DRB1 the most and HLA-C the fewest.

Germline V gene data show CDR1 as SEHNR and CDR2 as FQNEAQ (reference sequence). The CDR3 runs 15 residues. V gave up 6 bases and J gave up 6 bases; unmatched junction bases: 9. The PCR ran on 60 Vbeta and 13 Jbeta primers. Clones were read by immunoSEQ multiplex PCR, and TCRdb kept only the in-frame ones, dropping some. The data show over 150,000 clones, about 78% seen once. The sequenced sample was PBMCs. The source of this sequence is a young woman in good health and CMV-seronegative. This chain joins TRBV7-9 and TRBJ1-1, with 11 bases that match TRBD1. This CDR3 is CASSYRDRGFSEAFF. The CDR3 DNA reads TGTGCCAGCAGTTACCGGGACAGGGGGTTTTCTGAAGCTTTCTTT.